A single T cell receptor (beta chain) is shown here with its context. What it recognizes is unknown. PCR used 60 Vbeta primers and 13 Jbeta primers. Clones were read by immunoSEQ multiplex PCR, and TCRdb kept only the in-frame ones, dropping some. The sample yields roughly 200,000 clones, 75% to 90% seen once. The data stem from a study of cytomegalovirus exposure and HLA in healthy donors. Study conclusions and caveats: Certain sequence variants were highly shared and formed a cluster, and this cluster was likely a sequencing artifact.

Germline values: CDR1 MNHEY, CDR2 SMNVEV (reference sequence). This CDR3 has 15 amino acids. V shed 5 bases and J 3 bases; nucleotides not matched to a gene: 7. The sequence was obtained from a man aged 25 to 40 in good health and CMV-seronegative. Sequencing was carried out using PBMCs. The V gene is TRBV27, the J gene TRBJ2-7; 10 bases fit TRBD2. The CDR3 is CASSLERGGFYEQYF. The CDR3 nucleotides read TGTGCCAGCAGTCTTGAGCGGGGGGGCTTCTACGAGCAGTACTTC.